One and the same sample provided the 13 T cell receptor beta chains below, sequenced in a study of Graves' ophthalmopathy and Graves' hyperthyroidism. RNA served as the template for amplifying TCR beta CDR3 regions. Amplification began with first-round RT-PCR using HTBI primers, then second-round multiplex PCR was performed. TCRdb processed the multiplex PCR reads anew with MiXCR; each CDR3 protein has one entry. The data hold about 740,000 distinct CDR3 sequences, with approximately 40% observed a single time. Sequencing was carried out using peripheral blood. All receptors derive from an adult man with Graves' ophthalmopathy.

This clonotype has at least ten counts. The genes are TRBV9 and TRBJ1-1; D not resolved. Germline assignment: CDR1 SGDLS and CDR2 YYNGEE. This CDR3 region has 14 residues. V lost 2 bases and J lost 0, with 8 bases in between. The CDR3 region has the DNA TGTGCCAGCAGCGTGGGGAACCTGAACACTGAAGCTTTCTTT. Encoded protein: CASSVGNLNTEAFF.

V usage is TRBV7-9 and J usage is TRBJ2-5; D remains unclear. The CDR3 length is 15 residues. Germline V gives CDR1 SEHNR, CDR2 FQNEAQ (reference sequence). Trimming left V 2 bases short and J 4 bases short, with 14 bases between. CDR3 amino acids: CASSLHETATETQYF. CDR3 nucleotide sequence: TGTGCCAGCAGCTTACACGAGACGGCTACAGAGACCCAGTACTTC.

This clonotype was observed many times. The CDR3 reads CASSLVGQPGLYGYTF. CDR3 sequence (DNA): TGTGCCAGCAGCTTAGTGGGACAGCCTGGGCTATATGGCTACACCTTC. The genes are TRBV7-8 and TRBJ1-2, with TRBD1 identical over 7 bases. CDR3 length equals 16 residues. Germline CDR1 and CDR2: SGHVS and FQNEAQ. The junction had 10 bases not matched to a gene; V was cut back by 1 base and J by 5 bases.

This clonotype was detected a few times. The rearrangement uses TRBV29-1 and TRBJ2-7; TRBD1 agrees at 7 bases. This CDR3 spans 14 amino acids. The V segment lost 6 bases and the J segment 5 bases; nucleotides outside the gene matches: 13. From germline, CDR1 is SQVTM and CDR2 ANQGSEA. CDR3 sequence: CSVAPVTGMDEQYF. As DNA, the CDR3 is TGCAGCGTCGCCCCGGTGACAGGGATGGACGAGCAGTACTTC.

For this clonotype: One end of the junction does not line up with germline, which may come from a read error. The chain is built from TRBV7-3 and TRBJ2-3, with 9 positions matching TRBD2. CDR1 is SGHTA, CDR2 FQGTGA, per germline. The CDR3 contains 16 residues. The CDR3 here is CASSAAPGLATDTQYF. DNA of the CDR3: TGTGCTAGCAGCGCAGCACCGGGACTAGCAACAGATACGCAGTATTTT.

The DNA of the CDR3 is TGTGCCAGCAGGGTATCCGGGACAGGGGAGAATGAAAAACTGTTTTTT. Amino acids: CASRVSGTGENEKLFF. This chain connects TRBV7-9 to TRBJ1-4, with TRBD1 matching 10 bases. This CDR3 is built from 16 residues. Looked up from germline, CDR1 is SEHNR and CDR2 is FQNEAQ (reference sequence). Trimming took 6 bases from V and 5 from J; bases not matched to a gene: 9.

The CDR3 DNA sequence: TGTGCCACCGAGAACCGGGACAACACAGATACGCAGTATTTT. Protein product: CATENRDNTDTQYF. The gene calls are TRBV24-1 and TRBJ2-3, with D perhaps TRBD1 (6 bases). The CDR3 has 14 residues. Looked up from germline, CDR1 is KGHDR and CDR2 is SFDVKD. Trimming left V 9 bases short and J 2 bases short, with 14 bases between.

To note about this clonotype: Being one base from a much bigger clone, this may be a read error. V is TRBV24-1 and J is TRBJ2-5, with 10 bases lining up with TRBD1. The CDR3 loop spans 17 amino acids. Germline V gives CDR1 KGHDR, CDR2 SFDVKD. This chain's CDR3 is CATSDSETGGIQEAQYF. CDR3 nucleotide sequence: TGTGCCACCAGTGATTCCGAGACAGGGGGCATCCAAGAGGCCCAGTACTTC.

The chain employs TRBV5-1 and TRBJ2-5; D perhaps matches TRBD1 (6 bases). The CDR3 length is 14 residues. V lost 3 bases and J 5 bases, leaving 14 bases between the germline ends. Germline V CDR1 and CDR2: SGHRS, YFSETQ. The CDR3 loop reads CASSSTGPVETQYF. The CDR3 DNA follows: TGCGCCAGCAGCTCCACAGGGCCGGTGGAGACCCAGTACTTC.

The DNA for the CDR3 is TGTGCCACCAGCAGAGGGACAGCCAGGTCAAGGGAGACCCAGTACTTC. This translates into CATSRGTARSRETQYF. The chain is built from TRBV15 and TRBJ2-5; D perhaps matches TRBD1 (6 bases). There are 16 residues in the CDR3. V was clipped by 1 base and J by 5 bases, with 17 bases between them. Germline V gives CDR1 LNHNV, CDR2 YYDKDF (reference sequence).

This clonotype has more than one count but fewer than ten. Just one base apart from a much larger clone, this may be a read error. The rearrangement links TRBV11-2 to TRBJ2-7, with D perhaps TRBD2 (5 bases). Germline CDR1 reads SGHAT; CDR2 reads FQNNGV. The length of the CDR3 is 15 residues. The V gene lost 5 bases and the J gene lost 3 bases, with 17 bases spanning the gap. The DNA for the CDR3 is TGTGCCAGCAGCCTCGAGGTAGAGAGCGGCTACGAGCAGTACTTC. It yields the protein CASSLEVESGYEQYF.

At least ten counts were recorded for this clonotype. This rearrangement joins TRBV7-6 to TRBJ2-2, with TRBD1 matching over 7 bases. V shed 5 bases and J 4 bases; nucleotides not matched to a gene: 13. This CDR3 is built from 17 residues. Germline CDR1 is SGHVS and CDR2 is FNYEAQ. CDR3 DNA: TGTGCCAGCAGCCCGAGAGGTGGACAGGCGATCACCGGGGAGCTGTTTTTT. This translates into CASSPRGGQAITGELFF. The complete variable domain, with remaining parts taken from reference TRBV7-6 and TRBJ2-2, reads GAGVSQSPRYKVTKRGQDVALRCDPISGHVSLYWYRQALGQGPEFLTYFNYEAQQDKSGLPNDRFSAERPEGSISTLTIQRTEQRDSAMYRCASSPRGGQAITGELFFGEGSRLTVL.

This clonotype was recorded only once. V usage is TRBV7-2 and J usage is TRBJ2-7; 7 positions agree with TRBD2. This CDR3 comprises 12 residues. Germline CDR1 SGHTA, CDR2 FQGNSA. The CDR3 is CASGLGNYEQYF. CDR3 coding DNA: TGTGCTAGTGGACTAGGGAACTACGAGCAGTACTTC.